Listed below are T cell receptor beta chains from one sample, sequenced in a study of blood T cell repertoires in COVID-19. The table came from immunoSEQ multiplex PCR; TCRdb's copy has only in-frame clones and leaves some out. The table shows roughly 440,000 clones, with approximately 88% occurring only once. Sequencing was carried out using peripheral blood. These receptors originate from a woman aged 50 to 60 with COVID-19, enrolled during active disease. Both conserved end residues are part of each CDR3. A D gene is named only where the DNA matches it firmly. Not every row has a clone size; where given, it reads once, few, many or a size class.

d_gene	len	v_gene	abundance	j_gene	CDR3nt	CDR3aa
NA	16	TRBV5-1	NA	TRBJ1-1	TGCGCCAGCAGCTTGGAGGAGCGGAAGGGTAGGACTGAAGCTTTCTTT	CASSLEERKGRTEAFF
NA	14	TRBV7-2	NA	TRBJ2-7	TGTGCCAGCAGCGGGAGGGGGGGCGGCTACGAGCAGTACTTC	CASSGRGGGYEQYF
NA	15	TRBV6-5	NA	TRBJ1-1	TGTGCCAGCAGCCCCCGGGGGGTACAGAGCACTGAAGCTTTCTTT	CASSPRGVQSTEAFF
TRBD2	16	TRBV7-6	NA	TRBJ2-5	TGTGCCAGCAGCTCCGGTAGCGGGACGTACCAAGAGACCCAGTACTTC	CASSSGSGTYQETQYF
TRBD1	15	TRBV27	NA	TRBJ2-7	TGTGCCAGCAGTCTCTCCACCGGGACAGGCTACGAGCAGTACTTC	CASSLSTGTGYEQYF
NA	15	TRBV2	NA	TRBJ1-3	TGTGCCAGCAGTGAAGCGTCACAGGGAACAAACACCATATATTTT	CASSEASQGTNTIYF
NA	14	TRBV11-2	few	TRBJ1-2	TGTGCCAGCAGCTTAATGCAGGCTAACTATGGCTACACCTTC	CASSLMQANYGYTF
NA	13	TRBV12-5	NA	TRBJ1-3	TGTGCTAGTGACCGCAGCTCTGGAAACACCATATATTTT	CASDRSSGNTIYF
TRBD2	15	TRBV5-1	NA	TRBJ2-7	TGCGCCAGCAGCTTGCGGACTAGCGACCCACGCGAGCAGTACTTC	CASSLRTSDPREQYF
TRBD1	12	TRBV6-6	NA	TRBJ1-1	TGTGCCAGCAGCCTGGGACAGGGCCAAGCTTTCTTT	CASSLGQGQAFF
TRBD2	16	TRBV3-1/TRBV3-2	NA	TRBJ2-7	TGTGCCAGCAGCCAAGATGCGGGGGTTAGCTCCTACGAGCAGTACTTC	CASSQDAGVSSYEQYF
NA	16	TRBV3-1/TRBV3-2	NA	TRBJ1-4	TGTGCCAGCAGCCAGGGAACAGGGCTAACTAATGAAAAACTGTTTTTT	CASSQGTGLTNEKLFF
TRBD1	14	TRBV2	NA	TRBJ1-1	TGTGCCAGCAAACCCGACAGGGGCCGCACTGAAGCTTTCTTT	CASKPDRGRTEAFF
TRBD2	14	TRBV6-5	NA	TRBJ2-1	TGTGCCAGCAGGTCAGGACTAGCCAGAAATGAGCAGTTCTTC	CASRSGLARNEQFF
TRBD1	15	TRBV9	NA	TRBJ2-1	TGTGCCAGCAGCCCCACAGGGGGGTCCTACAATGAGCAGTTCTTC	CASSPTGGSYNEQFF
NA	15	TRBV5-1	NA	TRBJ1-1	TGCGCCAGCAGCTTGGCAGGCCTAATGAACACTGAAGCTTTCTTT	CASSLAGLMNTEAFF
NA	14	TRBV7-2	NA	TRBJ1-3	TGTGCCAGCAGCCCCCCCTGGGGCGGAAACACCATATATTTT	CASSPPWGGNTIYF
NA	17	TRBV6-2/TRBV6-3	NA	TRBJ1-4	TGTGCCAGCAGCCCCCCCCCACGGCGGGGATTTAATGAAAAACTGTTTTTT	CASSPPPRRGFNEKLFF
NA	13	TRBV5-1	NA	TRBJ1-1	TGCGCCAGCAGCTCCGACTTGAACACTGAAGCTTTCTTT	CASSSDLNTEAFF
NA	12	TRBV12-3/TRBV12-4	NA	TRBJ2-3	TGTGCCAGCAGTTTAGCTCCGGATACGCAGTATTTT	CASSLAPDTQYF
TRBD1	14	TRBV11-3	NA	TRBJ1-3	TGTGCCAGCAGCCACGGGACAGGGGAGGACACCATATATTTT	CASSHGTGEDTIYF
NA	14	TRBV6-1	once	TRBJ2-7	TGTGCCAGCAGTGAATCGCAGGGGCAATACGAGCAGTACTTC	CASSESQGQYEQYF
NA	12	TRBV18	NA	TRBJ1-1	TGTGCCAGCTCACTAAGCAACACTGAAGCTTTCTTT	CASSLSNTEAFF
NA	14	TRBV6-5	NA	TRBJ1-1	TGTGCCAGCAGTTCTTCTGGACAGAACACTGAAGCTTTCTTT	CASSSSGQNTEAFF
NA	15	TRBV4-1	NA	TRBJ2-2	TGCGCCAGCAGCCCGTGGCAGGGGAACACCGGGGAGCTGTTTTTT	CASSPWQGNTGELFF